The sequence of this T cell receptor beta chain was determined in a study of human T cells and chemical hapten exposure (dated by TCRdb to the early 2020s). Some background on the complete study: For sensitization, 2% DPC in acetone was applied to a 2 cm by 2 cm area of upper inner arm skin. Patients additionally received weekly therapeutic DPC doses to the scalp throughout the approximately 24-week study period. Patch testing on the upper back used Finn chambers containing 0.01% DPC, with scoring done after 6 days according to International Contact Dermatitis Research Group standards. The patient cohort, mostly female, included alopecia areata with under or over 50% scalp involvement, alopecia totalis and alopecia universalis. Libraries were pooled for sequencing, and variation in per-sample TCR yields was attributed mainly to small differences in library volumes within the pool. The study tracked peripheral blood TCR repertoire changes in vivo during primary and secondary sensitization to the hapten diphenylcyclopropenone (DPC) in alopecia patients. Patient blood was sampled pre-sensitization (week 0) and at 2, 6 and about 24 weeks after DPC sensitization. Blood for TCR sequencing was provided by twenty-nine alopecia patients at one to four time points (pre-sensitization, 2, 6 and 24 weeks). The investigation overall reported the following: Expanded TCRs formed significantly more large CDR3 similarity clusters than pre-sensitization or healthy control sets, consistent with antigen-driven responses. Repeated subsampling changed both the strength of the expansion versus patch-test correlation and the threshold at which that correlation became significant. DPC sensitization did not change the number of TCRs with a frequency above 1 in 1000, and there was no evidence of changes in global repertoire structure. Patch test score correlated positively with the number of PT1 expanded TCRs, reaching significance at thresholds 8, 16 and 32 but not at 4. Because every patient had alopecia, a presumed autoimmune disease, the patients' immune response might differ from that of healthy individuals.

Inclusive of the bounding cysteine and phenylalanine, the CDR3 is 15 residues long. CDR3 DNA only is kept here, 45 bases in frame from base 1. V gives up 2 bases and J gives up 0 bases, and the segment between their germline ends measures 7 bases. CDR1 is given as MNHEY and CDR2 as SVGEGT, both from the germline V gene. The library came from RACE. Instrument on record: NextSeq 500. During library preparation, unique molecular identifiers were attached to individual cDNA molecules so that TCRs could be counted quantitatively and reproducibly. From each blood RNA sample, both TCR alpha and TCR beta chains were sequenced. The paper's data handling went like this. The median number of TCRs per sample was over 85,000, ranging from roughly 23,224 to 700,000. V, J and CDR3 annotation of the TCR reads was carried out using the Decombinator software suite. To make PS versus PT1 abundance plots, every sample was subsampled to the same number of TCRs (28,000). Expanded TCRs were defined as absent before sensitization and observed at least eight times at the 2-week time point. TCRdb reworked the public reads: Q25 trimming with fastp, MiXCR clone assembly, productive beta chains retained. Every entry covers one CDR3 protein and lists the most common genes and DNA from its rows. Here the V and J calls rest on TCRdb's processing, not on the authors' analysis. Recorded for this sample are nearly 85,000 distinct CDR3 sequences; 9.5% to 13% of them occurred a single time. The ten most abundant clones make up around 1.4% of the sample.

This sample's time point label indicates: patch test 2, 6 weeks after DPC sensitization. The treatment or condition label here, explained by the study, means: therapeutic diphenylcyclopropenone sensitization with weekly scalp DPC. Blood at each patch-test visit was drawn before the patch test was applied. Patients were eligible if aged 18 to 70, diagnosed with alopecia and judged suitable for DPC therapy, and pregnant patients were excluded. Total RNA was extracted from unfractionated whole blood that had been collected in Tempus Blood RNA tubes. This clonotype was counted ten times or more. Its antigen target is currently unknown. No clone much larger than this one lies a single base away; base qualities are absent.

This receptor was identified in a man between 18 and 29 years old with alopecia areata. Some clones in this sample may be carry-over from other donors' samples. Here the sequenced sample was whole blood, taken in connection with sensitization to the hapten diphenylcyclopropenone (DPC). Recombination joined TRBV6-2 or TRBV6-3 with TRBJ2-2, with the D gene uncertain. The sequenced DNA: TGTGCCAGCAGTTACAGGGCCGCGAACACCGGGGAGCTGTTTTTT. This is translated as CASSYRAANTGELFF.